Listed below are T cell receptor beta chains from one sample, sequenced in a study of regulatory T cells in long-lasting Graves disease. TCRdb called the multiplex PCR reads again in MiXCR, with one record for every CDR3 protein. Of 400,000 to 500,000 distinct CDR3 sequences listed, 16% were seen once; the top ten hold around a quarter. These data were also reused for a study on T cells in Graves' hyperthyroidism and ophthalmopathy.

Sequencing used peripheral blood mononuclear cells (PBMCs), obtained at new diagnosis, from a patient treated with antithyroid drugs. The receptors originated from a young woman with Graves disease. Both conserved end residues are part of each CDR3.

v_call cdr3_aa
TRBV27 CASGGGKLETQYF
TRBV27 CASSSLPEGASSSYEQYF
TRBV5-1 CASAPSLDPTGGAFIGYEQYF
TRBV4-3 CASSQAGGPVETQYF
TRBV28 CASIRGAGNQPQHF
TRBV24-1 CATSDTNPGLAGVYEQYF
TRBV2 CASSEALGLGFEEKLFF
TRBV7-8 CASSPDPRVGTEAFF
TRBV24-1 CATSDPGQGLGQPQHF
TRBV28 CASAGGGEFGEQYF
TRBV7-2 CASSSGLAEGQDTQYF
TRBV7-9 CASSPSVRTGELFF
TRBV9 CASSAGRGRIADTQYF
TRBV12-3/TRBV12-4 CASSLALGGRASYEQYF
TRBV10-3 CAISERRGYEQYF
TRBV20-1 CSARAISGNTIYF
TRBV7-9 CASSPRPSYNEQFF
TRBV5-6 CASSTMYSTYEQYF
TRBV25-1 CASSEYAGTGQSNEKLFF
TRBV6-2/TRBV6-3 CASSTGTSGRYEQYF
TRBV4-1 CASSQLPGPGGTGELFF
TRBV12-3/TRBV12-4 CASSFKLGTHRSLHF
TRBV20-1 CSARGTGGTNNEQFF
TRBV28 CASNLAPSAPEQYF
TRBV20-1 CSASVGEPQHF
TRBV18 CASSPDRVGNTIYF
TRBV27 CASSLGGQGYTYEQYF
TRBV20-1 CSAPIRFSWNQETQYF
TRBV6-1 CASSNNPYEQYF
TRBV4-1 CPSSLNTMNQPQHF
TRBV28 CASSPHGTIQETQYF
TRBV27 CASSWSPSYEQYF
TRBV27 CASSPIWTDNTEAFF
TRBV2 CASSVASGWEKLFF
TRBV7-2 CASSLAPLNGYTF
TRBV7-9 CASSLSSGRDYEQYF
TRBV30 CAWRSSSGTNEQFF
TRBV5-1 CASSPEAHSYEKLFF
TRBV6-2/TRBV6-3 CASSTANQPQHF
TRBV11-2 CASSLGGVDTQYF
TRBV28 CALGGHPQETQYF
TRBV18 CASSPPPIGGYSYNEQFF
TRBV20-1 CSAPVAIRIQETQYF